This T cell receptor beta chain was identified during a study of OX40 agonist ivuxolimab in advanced cancers. As for the study in general: The study enrolled dose-escalation patients with hepatocellular carcinoma, melanoma, renal cell or head and neck cancer. The study's findings and limits: Among the lowest peripheral clonal expansion occurred in 0.1-3.0 mg/kg partial responders.

The table came from immunoSEQ multiplex PCR; TCRdb's copy has only in-frame clones and leaves some out. The table records 130,000 or so clones, about 94% of them present only once. With autoimmune disease history or systemic immunosuppression, patients were excluded. V was clipped by 0 bases and J by 8 bases, with 13 bases between them. The germline V gene has CDR1 SGHTA and CDR2 FQGTGA. The CDR3 covers 14 residues. This clone was observed a single time. The antigen is unknown. The sequences come from CD4+ or CD8+ T cells sorted from blood, collected in a trial of the OX40 agonist ivuxolimab. The TCR sequence derives from an adult with an advanced solid tumor such as melanoma, head and neck, liver or kidney cancer. The V call is TRBV7-3, the J call TRBJ1-2; TRBD1 might be the D (5 bases). This CDR3 is CASSLTGARVGYTF. CDR3 nucleotides: TGTGCCAGCAGCTTAACGGGAGCCAGGGTGGGCTACACCTTC.